These 11 T cell receptor beta chains came from one sample sequenced in a study of T cell clones after liver transplantation. Libraries were prepared by immunoSEQ multiplex PCR; TCRdb keeps only in-frame clonotypes and omits some of them. The table has more than 45,000 clones, less than 85% seen once. The input for sequencing was CD4+ T cells from blood, taken at the approximately 16-month timepoint. The source is a human patient who received a liver transplant. Some T cells may be the graft donor's.

This chain joins TRBV15 and TRBJ2-2; 7 nucleotides line up with TRBD1. CDR3 length: 14 amino acids. Germline trimming cut 8 bases from V and 5 bases from J; bases unmatched to any gene: 8. Germline loops: CDR1 LNHNV, CDR2 YYDKDF (reference sequence). As DNA, the CDR3 is TGTGCCACCGGGTGGGCAGGGGGTACCGGGGAGCTGTTTTTT. Translation: CATGWAGGTGELFF.

The chain couples TRBV14 to TRBJ2-1, with TRBD1 matching over 8 bases. J lost 6 bases, V lost 0 bases, and 7 bases had no gene match. Germline assignment: CDR1 SGHDN and CDR2 FVKESK. CDR3 size: 16 residues. CDR3 in DNA: TGTGCCAGCAGCCAAGATCCAGGGGGCCTTGTCAATGAGCAGTTCTTC. This encodes CASSQDPGGLVNEQFF.

J is TRBJ1-3 and V is TRBV7-9; no firm D call. Trimming took 4 bases from V and 4 from J, leaving 17 bases between them. The CDR3 runs 16 residues. Germline V gene lookup returns CDR1 SEHNR and CDR2 FQNEAQ (reference sequence). CDR3 amino acids: CASSSTRPVRGNTIYF. The CDR3 nucleotides read TGTGCCAGCAGCTCTACCCGCCCGGTTCGGGGAAACACCATATATTTT.

The gene calls are TRBV30 and TRBJ2-3; D possibly corresponds to TRBD2 (5 bases). Germline V gene lookup returns CDR1 GTSNPN and CDR2 SVGIG (reference sequence). The length of the CDR3 is 13 residues. V was cut by 4 bases and J by 3 bases, with 11 bases left in between. In DNA, the CDR3 is TGTGCCTGGACCTTGGGCGGGACAGATACGCAGTATTTT. It codes for CAWTLGGTDTQYF.

This chain joins TRBV4-2 and TRBJ2-2; 10 positions match TRBD2. Germline V gene lookup returns CDR1 LGHNA and CDR2 YNFKEQ. The CDR3 is made up of 17 amino acids. With V trimmed by 2 bases and J by 3 bases, 6 bases remained unmatched. The CDR3 nucleotides are TGTGCCAGCAGCCAAACGTTAAGCGGGGGGGACACCGGGGAGCTGTTTTTT. This gives the protein CASSQTLSGGDTGELFF.

V is TRBV15 and J is TRBJ2-7; D is tentatively TRBD1 or TRBD2 (5 bases each). The CDR3 consists of 14 residues. Germline V gene data show CDR1 as LNHNV and CDR2 as YYDKDF (reference sequence). V lost 0 bases and J lost 0, with 6 bases in between. This CDR3 reads CATSRDGASYEQYV. The DNA for the CDR3 is TGTGCCACCAGCAGAGACGGGGCCTCCTACGAGCAGTACGTC.

Only a few counts were recorded for this clone. The gene calls are TRBV28 and TRBJ2-7; D not resolved. CDR3 length equals 14 residues. Looked up from germline, CDR1 is MDHEN and CDR2 is SYDVKM. Trimming removed 3 bases at V and 3 bases at J, with 12 bases between. This CDR3 reads CASSLTGRSYEQYF. The DNA for the CDR3 is TGTGCCAGCAGTTTGACGGGCAGGAGCTACGAGCAGTACTTC.

This clone was recorded a few times. The J gene is TRBJ2-1, the V gene TRBV6-5, with 13 bases aligning to TRBD2. V gave up 6 bases and J gave up 6 bases; unmatched junction bases: 5. Germline values: CDR1 MNHEY, CDR2 SVGAGI. The CDR3 runs 15 residues. For the CDR3, the DNA is TGTGCCAGCAGAATACTAGCGGGAGGGCGCAATGAGCAGTTCTTC. It specifies CASRILAGGRNEQFF.

The chain carries TRBV5-1 and TRBJ1-2; D is ambiguous. The CDR3 consists of 14 residues. The V end was cut by 0 bases, the J end by 8 bases, with 14 bases between. The germline V gene encodes CDR1 SGHRS and CDR2 YFSETQ. For the CDR3, the DNA is TGCGCCAGCAGCTTGGAGACGTCTAGGAGGGGCTACACCTTC. This encodes CASSLETSRRGYTF.

The CDR3, as DNA: TGTGCCAGCAGCTTAGGACTAGCGGGGGGGCGAGAGACCCAGTACTTC. The encoded protein is CASSLGLAGGRETQYF. The chain employs TRBV11-2 and TRBJ2-5, with 14 bases identical to TRBD2. This CDR3 is built from 16 residues. Germline assignment: CDR1 SGHAT and CDR2 FQNNGV. The V gene end was trimmed by 1 base and the J gene end by 4 bases; junction bases not matched to a gene: 2.

For the CDR3, the DNA is TGTGCCAGCAGTCAGGACAGTGATCAGCCCCAGCATTTT. Amino acid sequence: CASSQDSDQPQHF. J is TRBJ1-5 and V is TRBV2; tentatively, D is TRBD1 (6 bases). The CDR3 extends over 13 amino acids. Germline V gene sequence: CDR1 SNHLY, CDR2 FYNNEI. Trimming removed 5 bases from V and 5 bases from J, with 10 bases in between. The complete variable domain, with remaining parts taken from reference TRBV2 and TRBJ1-5, reads EPEVTQTPSHQVTQMGQEVILRCVPISNHLYFYWYRQILGQKVEFLVSFYNNEISEKSEIFDDQFSVERPDGSNFTLKIRSTKLEDSAMYFCASSQDSDQPQHFGDGTRLSIL.